Shown below are 30 T cell receptor beta chains from a single sample sequenced in a study of molecular identifiers for immune sequencing clone quantification. A single record per CDR3 protein comes from TCRdb applying MiXCR to the PCR reads. The table records 9,800 or so distinct CDR3 sequences, roughly a fifth of them present only once. The specimen sequenced was naive CD8+ T cells from blood, with Jurkat cell RNA spiked in. Described subset: FACS-sorted CD8+CD4-CCR7+CD45RA+ naive T cells. The receptors stem from a human donor in good health. Some libraries in this study had Jurkat cell RNA spiked in.

This clonotype was detected ten times or more. The rearrangement links TRBV5-4 to TRBJ2-3; D might be TRBD1 or TRBD2, each matching 5 bases. Germline CDR1 reads SGHNT; CDR2 reads YYREEE (reference sequence). The length of the CDR3 is 14 residues. V shed 0 bases and J shed 4 bases, with 9 bases lying between them. CDR3 region: CASSLVGESDTQYF. CDR3 DNA: TGTGCCAGCAGCTTGGTGGGGGAGTCAGATACGCAGTATTTT.

The rearrangement links TRBV4-1 to TRBJ2-7; 7 bases align to TRBD1. This CDR3 contains 16 residues. Germline CDR1 is MGHRA and CDR2 is YSYEKL. V lost 0 bases to trimming and J lost 3 bases; unmatched junction nucleotides: 8. The CDR3 protein is CASSQDLGTDLYEQYF. CDR3 coding DNA: TGCGCCAGCAGCCAAGATTTAGGGACAGACCTCTACGAGCAGTACTTC.

This clonotype was detected many times. The chain uses TRBV6-2 or TRBV6-3 and TRBJ2-5; 7 nucleotides agree with TRBD1. CDR3 length: 20 amino acids. V was clipped by 0 bases and J by 0 bases; unmatched bases: 16. In germline, CDR1 is MNHEY, CDR2 SVGEGT. The CDR3 reads CASSYSTLDRVLSDQETQYF. The CDR3 DNA reads as TGTGCCAGCAGTTACTCCACCCTAGACAGGGTATTATCTGACCAAGAGACCCAGTACTTC.

In its sample, this clonotype is medium-sized. CDR3 nucleotide sequence: TGTGCCAGCAGTTACGGGACACACACCGGGGAGCTGTTTTTT. This sequence encodes CASSYGTHTGELFF. The gene calls are TRBV6-2 or TRBV6-3 and TRBJ2-2; TRBD1 might be the D (6 bases). Germline CDR1 reads MNHEY; CDR2 reads SVGEGT. V dropped 2 bases and J dropped 3 bases, with 7 bases sitting between them. The CDR3 consists of 14 residues.

Judged by abundance, this clonotype is medium-sized. The chain combines TRBV7-3 with TRBJ2-3, with D perhaps TRBD1 (6 bases). Germline CDR1 is SGHTA and CDR2 is FQGTGA. Trimming cost V 5 bases and J 0 bases, with 12 bases left between them. This CDR3 region has 15 residues. CDR3 residues: CASSGMGASTDTQYF. The CDR3 bases are TGTGCCAGCAGCGGAATGGGGGCAAGCACAGATACGCAGTATTTT. Complete variable domain (other parts from reference TRBV7-3 and TRBJ2-3): GAGVSQTPSNKVTEKGKYVELRCDPISGHTALYWYRQSLGQGPEFLIYFQGTGAADDSGLPNDRFFAVRPEGSVSTLKIQRTERGDSAVYLCASSGMGASTDTQYFGPGTRLTVL.

This clonotype is termed medium-sized. The genes are TRBV29-1 and TRBJ2-2; possible D gene TRBD2, 5 bases. V was pared by 6 bases and J by 0 bases, with 8 bases between. CDR3 length equals 13 residues. From germline, CDR1 is SQVTM and CDR2 ANQGSEA. For the CDR3, the DNA is TGCAGCGTAGCGGCCACGAACACCGGGGAGCTGTTTTTT. Protein: CSVAATNTGELFF.

This clonotype is medium-sized. The rearrangement joins TRBV6-2 or TRBV6-3 to TRBJ2-3, with D tentatively TRBD1 (6 bases). The germline V gene encodes CDR1 MNHEY and CDR2 SVGEGT. The V end was cut by 5 bases, the J end by 2 bases, with 11 bases between. The CDR3 length is 14 residues. CDR3 in amino acids: CASSPTGITDTQYF. CDR3 DNA sequence: TGTGCCAGCAGTCCGACAGGAATCACAGATACGCAGTATTTT.

This sequence joins TRBV12-3 or TRBV12-4 and TRBJ2-3; D gene unclear. The V end was cut by 4 bases, the J end by 2 bases, with 7 bases between. The CDR3 extends over 13 amino acids. CDR3 sequence reads: CASSSIDTDTQYF. CDR3 in DNA: TGTGCCAGCAGTTCAATAGACACAGATACGCAGTATTTT.

Notes on this clonotype: A read error is possible here, since a much larger clone lies one base away. The gene calls are TRBV7-9 and TRBJ2-7, with D hard to call. Germline CDR1 SEHNR, CDR2 FQNEAQ (reference sequence). The V end lost 4 bases, the J end lost 4 bases, and 8 bases lay between the germline ends. The CDR3 has 12 amino acids. This CDR3 reads CASSSRSYEQYF. The CDR3 bases are TGTGCCAGCAGCTCGAGGAGTTACGAGCAGTACTTC. The full variable domain, completed using reference TRBV7-9 and TRBJ2-7, is DTGVSQNPRHKITKRGQNVTFRCDPISEHNRLYWYRQTLGQGPEFLTYFQNEAQLEKSRLLSDRFSAERPKGSFSTLEIQRTEQGDSAMYLCASSSRSYEQYFGPGTRLTVT.

The genes are TRBV2 and TRBJ2-3; D is perhaps TRBD2 (6 bases). The CDR3 sequence is 16 residues long. Trimming stripped 7 bases from V and 2 bases from J, with 19 bases between. Germline CDR1 is SNHLY and CDR2 is FYNNEI. As DNA, the CDR3 is TGTGCCAGCACCTACTCCGGCGGGAAAGACACAGATACGCAGTATTTT. Translation: CASTYSGGKDTDTQYF. Drawing the rest from reference TRBV2 and TRBJ2-3, the complete variable domain is EPEVTQTPSHQVTQMGQEVILRCVPISNHLYFYWYRQILGQKVEFLVSFYNNEISEKSEIFDDQFSVERPDGSNFTLKIRSTKLEDSAMYFCASTYSGGKDTDTQYFGPGTRLTVL.

This clonotype qualifies as medium-sized. The gene calls are TRBV20-1 and TRBJ2-1, with D maybe TRBD1 (6 bases). CDR1 and CDR2 from the germline V gene are DFQATT and SNEGSKA (reference sequence). The V end was cut by 6 bases, the J end by 0 bases, with 12 bases between. This CDR3 has 14 residues. As DNA, the CDR3 is TGCAGTGCCGAAGACAGGACCTCCTACAATGAGCAGTTCTTC. The encoded protein is CSAEDRTSYNEQFF.

Notes on this clonotype: A much larger clone lies one base from this, so it may be a read error. No conserved phenylalanine or tryptophan is present at the end of the CDR3, so a read error is the likely explanation. The V and J genes are TRBV19 and TRBJ1-4; D remains unclear. In germline, CDR1 is LNHDA, CDR2 SQIVND (reference sequence). V dropped 7 bases and J dropped 6 bases, with 12 bases sitting between them. The CDR3 sequence is 13 residues long. This CDR3 reads CASMTLSDEKLFY. The DNA for the CDR3 is TGTGCCAGTATGACCCTCAGTGATGAAAAACTGTTTTAT.

V and J are TRBV7-9 and TRBJ2-5; TRBD2 is a possible D gene (5 bases). V was clipped by 4 bases and J by 2 bases, with 11 bases between them. Germline V gene data show CDR1 as SEHNR and CDR2 as FQNEAQ (reference sequence). This CDR3 has 14 residues. The CDR3, as DNA: TGTGCCAGCAGCTCTGGGGAGAAACAAGAGACCCAGTACTTC. It codes for CASSSGEKQETQYF.

This clonotype appeared many times. The V gene is TRBV12-3 or TRBV12-4, the J gene TRBJ1-5, with D perhaps TRBD1 (5 bases). The V gene lost 4 bases and the J gene lost 0 bases, with 16 bases spanning the gap. This CDR3 contains 17 residues. CDR3: CASSSTPGGVSNQPQHF. The CDR3, as DNA: TGTGCCAGCAGTTCTACCCCCGGGGGGGTTAGCAATCAGCCCCAGCATTTT.

CDR3 region: CASYPPSGYEQYF. CDR3 DNA: TGTGCCTCCTACCCACCTAGCGGCTACGAGCAGTACTTC. The chain joins TRBV6-5 to TRBJ2-7, with 7 bases fitting TRBD2. The CDR3 runs to 13 residues. Germline assignment: CDR1 MNHEY and CDR2 SVGAGI. Losses at the gene ends were 11 bases for V and 3 bases for J; bases not matched to a gene: 10.

This clonotype was picked up a small number of times. Just one base apart from a much larger clone, this may be a read error. This sequence joins TRBV6-2 or TRBV6-3 and TRBJ2-7; D is ambiguous. The CDR3 has 15 amino acids. Germline CDR1 reads MNHEY; CDR2 reads SVGEGT. CDR3 in DNA: TGTGCCAGCAGTCACTCGAGTGGGGTTTCCTACGAGCAGTACTTC. The encoded protein is CASSHSSGVSYEQYF.

This clonotype was detected ten times or more. The rearrangement links TRBV4-1 to TRBJ1-1; D is uncertain. V lost 2 bases and J lost 1, with 8 bases in between. Germline loops: CDR1 MGHRA, CDR2 YSYEKL. The CDR3 loop spans 14 amino acids. The CDR3 DNA sequence: TGCGCCAGCAGCCAATGGGAGGAGAACACTGAAGCTTTCTTT. Protein sequence: CASSQWEENTEAFF.

The V and J genes are TRBV29-1 and TRBJ2-3, with D unresolved. The CDR3 sequence is 12 residues long. The germline gives CDR1 SQVTM, CDR2 ANQGSEA. CDR3 in DNA: TGCAGTTCAATTGGAAACGTCGATACGCAGTATTTT. Its protein product is CSSIGNVDTQYF.

This clonotype was seen repeatedly, ten times or more. The gene calls are TRBV28 and TRBJ2-1, with D tentatively TRBD1 (6 bases). There are 13 residues in the CDR3. V shed 6 bases and J shed 4 bases, with 10 bases lying between them. Germline values: CDR1 MDHEN, CDR2 SYDVKM. Here the CDR3 DNA reads TGTGCCAGCAGCCCGACAGGATACAATGAGCAGTTCTTC. It is translated as CASSPTGYNEQFF. Drawing the rest from reference TRBV28 and TRBJ2-1, the complete variable domain is DVKVTQSSRYLVKRTGEKVFLECVQDMDHENMFWYRQDPGLGLRLIYFSYDVKMKEKGDIPEGYSVSREKKERFSLILESASTNQTSMYLCASSPTGYNEQFFGPGTRLTVL.

This clonotype qualifies as medium-sized (0.01 to 0.1%). The CDR3 DNA reads TGTGCCTCATTAGCGGGAGGCCCAGATACGCAGTATTTT. Its protein product is CASLAGGPDTQYF. The chain links TRBV30 to TRBJ2-3, with 10 positions matching TRBD2. Germline assignment: CDR1 GTSNPN and CDR2 SVGIG (reference sequence). The CDR3 covers 13 residues. V lost 7 bases to trimming and J lost 4 bases; unmatched junction nucleotides: 5.

This clonotype is deemed medium-sized (0.01 to 0.1%). This chain uses TRBV6-2 or TRBV6-3 with TRBJ1-1; no clear D gene. This CDR3 is built from 12 residues. With 6 bases removed from V and 7 bases from J, the gap between germline ends came to 12 bases. The germline V gene encodes CDR1 MNHEY and CDR2 SVGEGT. The CDR3: CASRFDGDEAFF. CDR3 nucleotide sequence: TGTGCCAGCAGATTCGACGGCGATGAAGCTTTCTTT.

Details on this clonotype: Being one base from a much bigger clone, this may be a read error. This chain connects TRBV12-3 or TRBV12-4 to TRBJ2-1; 8 nucleotides align to TRBD2. The CDR3 contains 13 residues. Unmatched junction bases numbered 7, after V lost 8 bases and J lost 7 bases. The CDR3 loop reads CASAPSGSNEQFF. Written as DNA, the CDR3 is TGTGCCAGCGCCCCTAGCGGGTCGAATGAGCAGTTCTTC.

About this clonotype: A read error may be the cause here, since a much bigger clone is one base away. The chain recombines TRBV7-8 with TRBJ2-2, with a weak D call TRBD2 (6 bases). This CDR3 spans 16 amino acids. CDR1 and CDR2 (germline): SGHVS, FQNEAQ. The V and J ends lost 1 base and 5 bases respectively, with 14 bases between them. The CDR3 sequence is CASSLVGGEETGELFF. Written as DNA, the CDR3 is TGTGCCAGCAGCTTAGTGGGCGGGGAGGAGACCGGGGAGCTGTTTTTT.

This clonotype came up many times. Relative to the germline gene, one junction end is altered; a read error may explain this. This chain joins TRBV6-2 or TRBV6-3 and TRBJ2-1; D not certain. The CDR3 sequence is 12 residues long. CDR1 and CDR2 from the germline V gene are MNHEY and SVGEGT. CDR3: CASSYLSNEQLF. The CDR3 DNA follows: TGTGCCAGCAGTTACCTTAGCAATGAGCAGCTCTTC.

Within the sample, this clonotype is medium-sized. Compared with germline, one end of the junction differs, possibly owing to a read error. V usage is TRBV12-3 or TRBV12-4 and J usage is TRBJ2-2; unclear D gene. The CDR3 consists of 13 residues. The CDR3 region has the DNA TGTGCCGGCAGGCAGGCGGTCACCGGGGAGCTGTTTTTT. Its translation is CAGRQAVTGELFF.

This clonotype is medium-sized (0.01 to 0.1%) by share. This rearrangement joins TRBV20-1 to TRBJ1-2; the D gene is possibly TRBD1 (6 bases). CDR3 length equals 17 residues. Trimming left V 0 bases short and J 0 bases short, with 17 bases between. Germline V lookup: CDR1 DFQATT, CDR2 SNEGSKA (reference sequence). The CDR3 sequence is CSARDSSGTPTNYGYTF. CDR3 DNA sequence: TGCAGTGCTAGAGATTCGTCGGGGACACCAACTAACTATGGCTACACCTTC.

This clonotype was detected ten times or more. The rearrangement uses TRBV7-6 and TRBJ2-5; TRBD2 matches 11 bases. Germline lookup yields CDR1 SGHVS and CDR2 FNYEAQ. The CDR3 has 15 residues. V was pared by 4 bases and J by 5 bases, with 6 bases of the junction left unmatched. CDR3 residues: CASSSTSGRYETQYF. CDR3 DNA sequence: TGTGCCAGCAGCTCAACTAGCGGGAGATACGAGACCCAGTACTTC.

This clonotype was counted ten times or more. V and J are TRBV7-6 and TRBJ2-7, with 9 nucleotides matching TRBD1. Germline values: CDR1 SGHVS, CDR2 FNYEAQ. The CDR3 extends over 14 amino acids. V gave up 0 bases and J gave up 3 bases; unmatched junction bases: 0. CDR3 region: CASSLAGQGYEQYF. The CDR3 coding sequence is TGTGCCAGCAGCTTAGCGGGACAGGGCTACGAGCAGTACTTC.

This clonotype has at least ten counts. This chain joins TRBV27 and TRBJ2-7, with no clear D. This CDR3 comprises 14 residues. CDR1 MNHEY and CDR2 SMNVEV come from the germline V gene (reference sequence). With 5 bases removed from V and 3 bases from J, the gap between germline ends came to 14 bases. This CDR3 reads CASSPYGPSYEQYF. In DNA form, the CDR3 reads TGTGCCAGCAGTCCTTACGGTCCAAGCTACGAGCAGTACTTC.

This clonotype is deemed medium-sized. The chain employs TRBV7-9 and TRBJ2-7; the D is unclear. Trimming took 4 bases from V and 4 from J, leaving 8 bases between them. Germline V gives CDR1 SEHNR, CDR2 FQNEAQ (reference sequence). CDR3 length: 12 amino acids. The CDR3 loop is CASSSLGYEQYF. CDR3 sequence (DNA): TGTGCCAGCAGCTCCCTAGGGTACGAGCAGTACTTC. Full variable domain (rest looked up from reference TRBV7-9 and TRBJ2-7): DTGVSQNPRHKITKRGQNVTFRCDPISEHNRLYWYRQTLGQGPEFLTYFQNEAQLEKSRLLSDRFSAERPKGSFSTLEIQRTEQGDSAMYLCASSSLGYEQYFGPGTRLTVT.